This TCR beta chain was retrieved from a study of CD8+ T cells in alopecia areata. On the study more broadly: In an open-label trial, patients got 5 to 10 mg tofacitinib twice daily.

The CDR3 is made up of 13 amino acids. J gave up 4 bases and V 6 bases, and 4 bases lay outside the gene matches. The germline CDR1 and CDR2 sequences are SQVTM and ANQGSEA. Cell sorting on a FACSAria was used to separate CD4+ and CD8+ T cells from the PBMCs. Study observations and caveats: The study found TCR sharing across patients less clear than in mice, possibly for HLA reasons.

Investigators isolated RNA and reverse transcribed it into cDNA to act as the sequencing template. Clones were read by immunoSEQ multiplex PCR, and TCRdb kept only the in-frame ones, dropping some. The table shows around 140,000 clones, with about 50% occurring only once. This clone appeared a single time. Antigen unknown. The receptor's source is a human donor with alopecia areata. The source material was CD8+ T cells sorted from blood, sampled at week 0. This sequence joins TRBV29-1 and TRBJ2-7, with TRBD1 identical over 12 bases. The CDR3 spells CSVRDRGQYEQYF. DNA of the CDR3: TGCAGCGTGAGGGACAGGGGGCAATACGAGCAGTACTTC.